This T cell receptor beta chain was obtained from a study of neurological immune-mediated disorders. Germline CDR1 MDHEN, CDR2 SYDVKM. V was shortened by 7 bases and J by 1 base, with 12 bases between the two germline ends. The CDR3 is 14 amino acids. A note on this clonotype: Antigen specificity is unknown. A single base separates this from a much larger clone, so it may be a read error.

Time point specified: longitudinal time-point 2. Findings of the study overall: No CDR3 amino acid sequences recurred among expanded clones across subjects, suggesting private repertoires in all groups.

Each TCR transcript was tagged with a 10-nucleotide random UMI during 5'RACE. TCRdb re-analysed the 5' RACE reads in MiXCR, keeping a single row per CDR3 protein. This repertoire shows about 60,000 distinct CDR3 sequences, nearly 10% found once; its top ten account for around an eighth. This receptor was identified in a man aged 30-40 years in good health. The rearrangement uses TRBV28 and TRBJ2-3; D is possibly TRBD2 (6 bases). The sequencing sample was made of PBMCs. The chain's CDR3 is CASTLSGRTDTQYF. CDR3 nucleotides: TGTGCCAGCACCCTTAGCGGCCGCACAGATACGCAGTATTTT.